These 9 T cell receptor beta chains came from one sample sequenced in a study of shared clonotypes between healthy human individuals. Here immunoSEQ multiplex PCR was the method, and the copy in TCRdb shows in-frame clones only, minus some. The repertoire includes around 350,000 clones, around 70% of them detected once, and 10% sits in the top ten. Source material: memory CD4+ T cells sorted from blood. The subset is: CD45RA-negative fraction. The receptor set was obtained from a man aged 30 to 39 in good health.

This clone was recorded a few times. The chain has TRBV6-6 and TRBJ1-2; no definite D call. Trimming took 6 bases from V and 5 from J, leaving 10 bases between them. The CDR3 has 12 amino acids. Germline lookup yields CDR1 MNHNY and CDR2 SVGAGI (reference sequence). For the CDR3, the DNA is TGTGCCAGCAGGGGCAGTGAATATGGCTACACCTTC. Translation: CASRGSEYGYTF.

The chain uses TRBV18 and TRBJ2-1, with D perhaps TRBD2 (6 bases). Germline assignment: CDR1 KGHSH and CDR2 LQKENI. The CDR3 has 15 residues. Deletions cut 3 bases from V and 4 bases from J, with 13 bases between. The CDR3 region is CASSPPSVVYNEQFF. DNA of the CDR3: TGTGCCAGCTCACCTCCTAGCGTAGTTTACAATGAGCAGTTCTTC.

The V call is TRBV11-2, the J call TRBJ2-5; D may match TRBD1 or TRBD2 (5 bases each). Trimming cost V 5 bases and J 2 bases, with 18 bases left between them. This CDR3 contains 16 residues. Germline-derived CDR1 and CDR2 are SGHAT and FQNNGV. The CDR3 DNA is TGTGCCAGCAGCCAGAGCCGGGGACGGCCGCAAGAGACCCAGTACTTC. It specifies CASSQSRGRPQETQYF.

Notes on this clone: Additional DNA sequences in this sample encode the identical CDR3. The chain is built from TRBV6-1 and TRBJ2-1; weak D call: TRBD1 (5 bases). Germline CDR1 and CDR2: MNHNS and SASEGT. This CDR3 comprises 16 residues. Trimming cost V 4 bases and J 0 bases, with 13 bases left between them. CDR3 sequence: CASSATVPSSYNEQFF. For the CDR3, the DNA is TGTGCCAGCAGTGCGACAGTGCCGAGCTCCTACAATGAGCAGTTCTTC.

Within the sample, this clone is medium-sized. The chain links TRBV10-2 to TRBJ1-3, with D unresolved. Between the trimmed V and J ends, which lost 6 bases and 0 bases, there was a span of 15 bases. Germline assignment: CDR1 WSHSY and CDR2 SAAADI. CDR3 length: 16 residues. The chain's CDR3 is CASRDAGFSSGNTIYF. In DNA form, the CDR3 reads TGCGCCAGCAGAGATGCGGGCTTCAGCTCTGGAAACACCATATATTTT.

The chain couples TRBV29-1 to TRBJ2-1; D is perhaps TRBD2 (6 bases). Germline loops: CDR1 SQVTM, CDR2 ANQGSEA. The V and J ends lost 6 bases and 5 bases respectively, with 14 bases between them. The CDR3 is 13 residues long. CDR3 DNA sequence: TGCAGCGTACACCCGGGACTCAACAATGAGCAGTTCTTC. This gives the protein CSVHPGLNNEQFF.

In its sample, this clone was seen once. The rearrangement joins TRBV2 to TRBJ1-2; TRBD1 matches 10 bases. There are 17 residues in the CDR3. V dropped 6 bases and J dropped 5; count of bases not matched to a gene: 15. Germline CDR1 is SNHLY and CDR2 is FYNNEI. The CDR3 sequence is CASRGADRGPKRYGYTF. The CDR3 nucleotides read TGTGCCAGCAGAGGGGCAGACAGGGGGCCAAAGCGATATGGCTACACCTTC.

The rearrangement links TRBV11-2 to TRBJ2-5; D gene unclear. The CDR3 sequence is 15 residues long. V was clipped by 8 bases and J by 4 bases, with 20 bases between them. Germline-derived CDR1 and CDR2 are SGHAT and FQNNGV. In DNA form, the CDR3 reads TGTGCCAGCCTTAAGTCCAGGTCCGCTGGAGAGACCCAGTACTTC. Its translation is CASLKSRSAGETQYF.

The gene calls are TRBV5-1 and TRBJ1-1, with D perhaps TRBD1 (6 bases). Per germline, CDR1 SGHRS and CDR2 YFSETQ. V was cut by 4 bases and J by 1 base, with 14 bases left in between. This CDR3 contains 15 residues. The CDR3 nucleotides are TGCGCCAGCAGCGAACAGGGTGACGGGAACACTGAAGCTTTCTTT. Residues: CASSEQGDGNTEAFF.